These T cell receptor beta chains were read from a single sample in a study of cytomegalovirus exposure and HLA in healthy donors. The table came from immunoSEQ multiplex PCR; TCRdb's copy has only in-frame clones and leaves some out. The profile shows 30,000 to 40,000 clones, 68% of them singletons. The sequencing sample was made of PBMCs. The receptors here all came from a man aged 40-49 years in good health and CMV-seronegative. CDR3s include the opening cysteine and the closing phenylalanine or tryptophan. The order of the fields is V gene, D gene, clone size, J gene, CDR3 protein, CDR3 DNA. D genes are given only for firm matches. The size entry is marked missing in some rows and otherwise reads once, few, many or a size class.

TRBV27	TRBD1	-	TRBJ2-7	CASRILQGKQYF	TGTGCCAGCAGGATATTACAGGGGAAGCAGTACTTC
TRBV7-7	TRBD1	-	TRBJ2-2	CASSLSDRGYTGELFF	TGTGCTAGCAGCTTATCCGACAGGGGTTACACCGGGGAGCTGTTTTTT
TRBV9	-	-	TRBJ1-2	CASSVGGDNYGYTF	TGTGCCAGCAGCGTAGGCGGGGATAACTATGGCTACACCTTC
TRBV9	TRBD1	-	TRBJ1-2	CASSVDRGYGYTF	TGTGCCAGCAGCGTGGACAGGGGCTATGGCTACACCTTC
TRBV2	TRBD2	few	TRBJ2-3	CASARTGGVSTDTQYF	TGTGCCAGCGCCAGAACCGGGGGGGTAAGCACAGATACGCAGTATTTT
TRBV20-1	-	few	TRBJ2-5	CSAVAGPKQYF	TGCAGTGCTGTTGCAGGCCCTAAACAGTACTTC
TRBV5-6	-	-	TRBJ1-1	CASSLGQFTEAFF	TGTGCCAGCAGCTTGGGACAGTTCACTGAAGCTTTCTTT
TRBV4-2	-	-	TRBJ1-2	CASSQDAGNYGYTF	TGTGCCAGCAGCCAAGACGCAGGGAACTATGGCTACACCTTC
TRBV13	TRBD1	-	TRBJ1-4	CASSFTTGVGEKLFF	TGTGCCAGCAGTTTTACGACAGGGGTCGGTGAAAAACTGTTTTTT
TRBV29-1	TRBD1	-	TRBJ1-2	CSVELVRGLATIGYTF	TGCAGCGTTGAACTTGTCAGGGGGTTAGCGACGATCGGCTACACCTTC
TRBV4-1	-	-	TRBJ2-7	CASSQVAGATYEQYF	TGCGCCAGCAGCCAAGTGGCGGGGGCTACCTACGAGCAGTACTTC
TRBV28	TRBD1	few	TRBJ1-5	CASSSDRGRQPQHF	TGTGCCAGCAGCTCGGACAGGGGGCGGCAGCCCCAGCATTTT
TRBV30	-	-	TRBJ1-1	CAWLAGSRGTEAFF	TGTGCCTGGCTAGCAGGGAGCAGGGGCACTGAAGCTTTCTTT
TRBV30	-	-	TRBJ1-1	CAWHRETADNTEAFF	TGTGCCTGGCACAGGGAGACGGCTGATAACACTGAAGCTTTCTTT
TRBV2	-	-	TRBJ2-7	CASTQAYEQYF	TGTGCCAGCACCCAGGCATACGAGCAGTACTTC
TRBV5-6	-	few	TRBJ1-5	CASSLKNQPQHF	TGTGCCAGCAGCCTAAAGAATCAGCCCCAGCATTTT
TRBV6-4	TRBD2	-	TRBJ2-3	CASSDSIGGGTDTQYF	TGTGCCAGCAGTGACTCGATCGGGGGGGGCACAGATACGCAGTATTTT
TRBV7-9	TRBD1	-	TRBJ2-6	CASSRGQGDAGANVLTF	TGTGCCAGCAGCCGGGGACAGGGGGATGCTGGGGCCAACGTCCTGACTTTC
TRBV6-5	-	-	TRBJ1-2	CASSLRGINYGYTF	TGTGCCAGCAGCCTCAGGGGTATAAACTATGGCTACACCTTC
TRBV7-3	TRBD1	few	TRBJ2-7	CASSVDRGDSYEQYF	TGTGCCAGCAGCGTCGACAGGGGAGATTCGTACGAGCAGTACTTC
TRBV14	-	-	TRBJ1-3	CASRRCTGPTGNTIYF	TGTGCCAGCAGACGCTGCACAGGGCCAACGGGAAACACCATATATTTT
TRBV19	-	medium-sized	TRBJ2-1	CASSIASKERRYNEQFF	TGTGCCAGTAGTATAGCCTCGAAAGAGAGAAGATACAATGAGCAGTTCTTC
TRBV27	-	few	TRBJ1-2	CASSREGLGYTF	TGTGCCAGCAGTCGGGAAGGGCTCGGCTACACCTTC
TRBV15	TRBD1	-	TRBJ1-1	CATSRRTGIESPEAFF	TGTGCCACCAGCAGACGGACAGGGATCGAATCCCCTGAAGCTTTCTTT
TRBV5-6	-	-	TRBJ1-5	CASSLSTPRGGQPQHF	TGTGCCAGCAGCTTGTCCACACCGAGGGGGGGTCAGCCCCAGCATTTT
TRBV27	-	-	TRBJ2-7	CASSLGAVYEQYF	TGTGCCAGCAGTTTAGGAGCGGTGTACGAGCAGTACTTC
TRBV4-1	-	-	TRBJ1-1	CASSQGTLGRAWTEAFF	TGCGCCAGCAGCCAAGGAACTCTGGGCAGGGCCTGGACTGAAGCTTTCTTT
TRBV29-1	-	-	TRBJ2-5	CSVEVTGWETQYF	TGCAGCGTTGAAGTCACAGGGTGGGAGACCCAGTACTTC
TRBV6-1	-	-	TRBJ1-2	CASSDGSFYGYTF	TGTGCCAGCAGTGATGGCAGTTTCTATGGCTACACCTTC
TRBV9	TRBD2	-	TRBJ2-2	CASSVLAGGRVTGELFF	TGTGCCAGCAGCGTATTAGCGGGGGGGCGTGTTACCGGGGAGCTGTTTTTT
TRBV4-2	TRBD1	-	TRBJ2-3	CASSQRQGDTQYF	TGTGCCAGCAGCCAACGACAGGGGGATACGCAGTATTTT
TRBV29-1	-	once	TRBJ1-2	CSVEFWEGNYGYTF	TGCAGCGTTGAATTTTGGGAGGGGAACTATGGCTACACCTTC
TRBV27	-	-	TRBJ1-1	CASSLARNTEAFF	TGTGCCAGCAGTTTAGCCAGAAACACTGAAGCTTTCTTT
TRBV7-2	TRBD2	few	TRBJ2-5	CASSPRLAGGDQETQYF	TGTGCCAGCAGCCCCAGACTAGCGGGGGGAGACCAAGAGACCCAGTACTTC
TRBV5-4	TRBD2	-	TRBJ2-1	CASGFSGTSGGPSYNEQFF	TGTGCCAGCGGCTTTTCCGGGACTAGCGGGGGGCCCTCCTACAATGAGCAGTTCTTC
TRBV29-1	-	few	TRBJ2-3	CSVDTGSDTQYF	TGCAGCGTTGATACAGGGTCAGATACGCAGTATTTT
TRBV6-4	-	-	TRBJ1-6	CASSESPGTPLHF	TGTGCCAGCAGCGAATCACCAGGGACACCCCTCCACTTT
TRBV6-1	-	-	TRBJ1-1	CASSEGGFGEAFF	TGTGCCAGCAGTGAGGGGGGATTTGGTGAAGCTTTCTTT
TRBV6-4	-	-	TRBJ1-1	CASSDSASSNTEAFF	TGTGCCAGCAGTGACTCGGCCAGTTCGAACACTGAAGCTTTCTTT
TRBV9	-	-	TRBJ2-7	CASSPSGGFDYEQYF	TGTGCCAGCAGCCCCTCAGGAGGTTTTGACTACGAGCAGTACTTC
TRBV6-4	-	-	TRBJ2-2	CASSDSQGTGELFF	TGTGCCAGCAGTGACTCACAGGGCACCGGGGAGCTGTTTTTT
TRBV4-2	TRBD1	-	TRBJ2-2	CASSQRDSFNTGELFF	TGTGCCAGCAGCCAGAGGGACAGTTTTAACACCGGGGAGCTGTTTTTT